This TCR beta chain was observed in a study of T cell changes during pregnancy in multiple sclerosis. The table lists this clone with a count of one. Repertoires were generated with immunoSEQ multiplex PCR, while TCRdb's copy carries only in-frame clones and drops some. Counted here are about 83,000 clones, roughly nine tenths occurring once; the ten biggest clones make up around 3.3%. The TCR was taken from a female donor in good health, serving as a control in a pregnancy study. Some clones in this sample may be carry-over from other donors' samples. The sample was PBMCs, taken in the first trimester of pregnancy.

The CDR3 bases are TGTGCCAGCAGCCGAACCGGGACAGGGGGTTTAGAGACCCAGTACTTC. It is translated as CASSRTGTGGLETQYF. This chain joins TRBV27 and TRBJ2-5; 11 bases match TRBD1. Trimming removed 6 bases from V and 4 bases from J; junction bases left unmatched: 10. CDR1 and CDR2 from the germline V gene are MNHEY and SMNVEV (reference sequence). The CDR3 totals 16 residues.